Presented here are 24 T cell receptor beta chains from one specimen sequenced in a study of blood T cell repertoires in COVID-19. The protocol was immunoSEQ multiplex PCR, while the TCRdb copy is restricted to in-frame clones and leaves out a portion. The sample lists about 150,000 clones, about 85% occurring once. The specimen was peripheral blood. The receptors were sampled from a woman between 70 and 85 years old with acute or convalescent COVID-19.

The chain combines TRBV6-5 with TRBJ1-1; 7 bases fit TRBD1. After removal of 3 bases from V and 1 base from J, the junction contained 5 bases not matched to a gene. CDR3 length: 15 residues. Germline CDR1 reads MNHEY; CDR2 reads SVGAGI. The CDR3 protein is CASSYGGTANTEAFF. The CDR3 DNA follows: TGTGCCAGCAGTTATGGTGGGACAGCGAACACTGAAGCTTTCTTT.

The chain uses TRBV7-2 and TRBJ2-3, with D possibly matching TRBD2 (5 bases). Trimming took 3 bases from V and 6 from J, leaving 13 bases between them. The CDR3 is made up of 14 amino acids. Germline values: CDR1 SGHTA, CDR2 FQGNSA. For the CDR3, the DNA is TGTGCCAGCAGCTTTTGGTCGGGGAGCGATACGCAGTATTTT. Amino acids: CASSFWSGSDTQYF.

The CDR3 DNA follows: TGTGCCAGCAGCCAAGATGTGGGCGGGGCCCAAGAGACCCAGTACTTC. It specifies CASSQDVGGAQETQYF. The V gene is TRBV4-2, the J gene TRBJ2-5; perhaps TRBD2 as D (6 bases). This CDR3 region has 16 residues. V shed 0 bases and J shed 1 base, with 12 bases lying between them. Germline CDR1 is LGHNA and CDR2 is YNFKEQ.

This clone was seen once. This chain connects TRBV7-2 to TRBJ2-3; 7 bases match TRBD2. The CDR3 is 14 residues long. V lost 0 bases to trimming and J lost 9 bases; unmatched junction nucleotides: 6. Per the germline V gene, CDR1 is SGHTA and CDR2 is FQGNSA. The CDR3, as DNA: TGTGCCAGCAGCTTAGCGCTGGCTAGCGGCACGCAGTATTTT. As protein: CASSLALASGTQYF.

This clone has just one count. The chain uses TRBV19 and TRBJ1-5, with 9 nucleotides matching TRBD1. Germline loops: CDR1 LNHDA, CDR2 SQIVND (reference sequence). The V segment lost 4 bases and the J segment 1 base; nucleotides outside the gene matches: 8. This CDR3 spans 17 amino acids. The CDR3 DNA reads TGTGCCAGTAGTACCTTCAATACAGGGGGCAGCAATCAGCCCCAGCATTTT. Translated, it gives CASSTFNTGGSNQPQHF.

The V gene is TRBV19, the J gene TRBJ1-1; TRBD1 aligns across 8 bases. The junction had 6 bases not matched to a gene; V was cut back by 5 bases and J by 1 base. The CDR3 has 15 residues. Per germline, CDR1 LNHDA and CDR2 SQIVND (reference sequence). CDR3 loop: CASSPQGVQNTEAFF. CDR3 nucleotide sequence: TGTGCCAGTAGTCCACAGGGGGTCCAGAACACTGAAGCTTTCTTT.

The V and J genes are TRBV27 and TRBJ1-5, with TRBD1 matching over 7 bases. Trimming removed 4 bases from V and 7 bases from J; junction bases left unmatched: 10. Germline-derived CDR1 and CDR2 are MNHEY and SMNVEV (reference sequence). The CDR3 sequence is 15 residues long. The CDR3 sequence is CASSSERQGGQPQHF. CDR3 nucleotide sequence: TGTGCCAGCAGTTCCGAGCGACAGGGAGGACAGCCCCAGCATTTT.

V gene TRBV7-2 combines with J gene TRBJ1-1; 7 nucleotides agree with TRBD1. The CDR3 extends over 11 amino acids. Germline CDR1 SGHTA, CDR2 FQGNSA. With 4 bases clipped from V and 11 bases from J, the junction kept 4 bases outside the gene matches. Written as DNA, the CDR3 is TGTGCCAGCAGCTGGGGACAGAGGGCTTTCTTT. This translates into CASSWGQRAFF.

The CDR3 region has the DNA TGTGCCAGCAGCTTGTACGGGGGGGCGAACACCGGGGAGCTGTTTTTT. Its translation is CASSLYGGANTGELFF. V gene TRBV5-6 combines with J gene TRBJ2-2, with TRBD2 matching over 8 bases. The ends lost 1 base at V and 0 bases at J; junction bases unmatched: 2. The germline V gene has CDR1 SGHDT and CDR2 YYEEEE. The CDR3 runs to 16 residues.

CDR3 protein: CSVGDSLAGGYTF. The CDR3 nucleotides read TGCAGCGTTGGGGACAGCCTGGCGGGTGGCTACACCTTC. V is TRBV29-1 and J is TRBJ1-2; 7 positions agree with TRBD1. Per the germline V gene, CDR1 is SQVTM and CDR2 is ANQGSEA. V dropped 4 bases and J dropped 7; count of bases not matched to a gene: 9. The CDR3 runs 13 residues.

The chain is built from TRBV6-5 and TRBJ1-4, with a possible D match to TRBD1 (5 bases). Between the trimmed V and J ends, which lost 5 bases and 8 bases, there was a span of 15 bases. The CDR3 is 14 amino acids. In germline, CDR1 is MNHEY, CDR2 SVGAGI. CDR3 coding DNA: TGTGCCAGCAGTCGGACCCAGGGTAGGGAAAAACTGTTTTTT. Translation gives CASSRTQGREKLFF.

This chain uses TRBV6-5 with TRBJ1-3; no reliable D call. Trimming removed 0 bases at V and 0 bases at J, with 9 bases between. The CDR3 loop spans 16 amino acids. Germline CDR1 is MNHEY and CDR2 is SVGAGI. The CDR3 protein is CASSYSQLISGNTIYF. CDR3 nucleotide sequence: TGTGCCAGCAGTTACTCTCAGTTAATCTCTGGAAACACCATATATTTT.

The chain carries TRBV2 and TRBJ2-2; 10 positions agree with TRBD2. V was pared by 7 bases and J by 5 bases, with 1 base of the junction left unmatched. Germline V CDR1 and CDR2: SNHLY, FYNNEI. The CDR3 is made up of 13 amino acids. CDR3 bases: TGTGCCAGCAAACTAGCGGGGACCGGGGAGCTGTTTTTT. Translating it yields CASKLAGTGELFF.

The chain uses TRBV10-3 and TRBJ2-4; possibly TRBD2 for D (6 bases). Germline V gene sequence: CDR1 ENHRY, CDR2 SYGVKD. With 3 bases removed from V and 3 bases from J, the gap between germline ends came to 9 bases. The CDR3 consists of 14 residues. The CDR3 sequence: CAISDVGSKNIQYF. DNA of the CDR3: TGTGCCATCAGTGATGTCGGGAGCAAAAACATTCAGTACTTC.

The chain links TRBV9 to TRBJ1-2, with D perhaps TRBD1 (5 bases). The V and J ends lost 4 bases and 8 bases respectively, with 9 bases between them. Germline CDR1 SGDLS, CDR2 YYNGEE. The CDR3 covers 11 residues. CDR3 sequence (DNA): TGTGCCAGCAGCTCAGGGTTCGGCTACACCTTC. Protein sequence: CASSSGFGYTF.

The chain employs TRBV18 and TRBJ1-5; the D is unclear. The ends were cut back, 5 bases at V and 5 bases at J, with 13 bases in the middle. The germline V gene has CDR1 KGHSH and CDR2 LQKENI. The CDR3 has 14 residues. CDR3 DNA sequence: TGTGCCAGCTCATTCGGTGGAGTGGATCAGCCCCAGCATTTT. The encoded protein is CASSFGGVDQPQHF.

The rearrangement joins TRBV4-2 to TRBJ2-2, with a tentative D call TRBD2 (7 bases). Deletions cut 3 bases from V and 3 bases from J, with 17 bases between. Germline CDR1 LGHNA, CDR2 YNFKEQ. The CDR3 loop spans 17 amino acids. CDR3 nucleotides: TGTGCCAGCAGCCAGCCCTGGGGGGGGCGGGACACCGGGGAGCTGTTTTTT. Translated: CASSQPWGGRDTGELFF.

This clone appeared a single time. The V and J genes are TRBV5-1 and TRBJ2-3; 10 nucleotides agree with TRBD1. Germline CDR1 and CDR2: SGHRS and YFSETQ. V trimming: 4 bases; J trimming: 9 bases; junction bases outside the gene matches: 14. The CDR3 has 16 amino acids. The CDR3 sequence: CASSPWDRGRGLTQYF. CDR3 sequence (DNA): TGCGCCAGCAGCCCATGGGACAGGGGACGGGGGCTCACGCAGTATTTT.

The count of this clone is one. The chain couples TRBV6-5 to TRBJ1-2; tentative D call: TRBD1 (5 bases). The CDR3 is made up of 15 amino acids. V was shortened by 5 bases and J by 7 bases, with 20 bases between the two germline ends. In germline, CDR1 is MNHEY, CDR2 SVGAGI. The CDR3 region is CASSLFDQGSGGYTF. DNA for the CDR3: TGTGCCAGCAGTCTCTTCGATCAGGGTTCGGGTGGCTACACCTTC.

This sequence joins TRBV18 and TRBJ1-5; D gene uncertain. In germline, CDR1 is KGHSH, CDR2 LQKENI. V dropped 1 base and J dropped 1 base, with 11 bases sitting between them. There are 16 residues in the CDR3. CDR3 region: CASSPLRTGSNQPQHF. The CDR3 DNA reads TGTGCCAGCTCACCACTACGTACCGGGAGCAATCAGCCCCAGCATTTT.

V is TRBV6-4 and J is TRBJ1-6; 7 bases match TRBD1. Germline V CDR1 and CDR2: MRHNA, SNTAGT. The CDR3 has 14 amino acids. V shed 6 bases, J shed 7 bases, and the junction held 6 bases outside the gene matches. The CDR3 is CASRETGRNSPLHF. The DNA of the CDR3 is TGTGCCAGCAGGGAGACAGGGAGGAATTCACCCCTCCACTTT.

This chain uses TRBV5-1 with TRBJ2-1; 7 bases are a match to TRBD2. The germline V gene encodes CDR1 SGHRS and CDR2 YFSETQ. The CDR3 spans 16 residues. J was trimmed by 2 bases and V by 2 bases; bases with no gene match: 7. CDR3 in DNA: TGCGCCAGCAGCTTCACTAGCGAATTCACCTACAATGAGCAGTTCTTC. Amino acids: CASSFTSEFTYNEQFF. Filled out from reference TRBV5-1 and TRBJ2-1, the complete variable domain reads KAGVTQTPRYLIKTRGQQVTLSCSPISGHRSVSWYQQTPGQGLQFLFEYFSETQRNKGNFPGRFSGRQFSNSRSEMNVSTLELGDSALYLCASSFTSEFTYNEQFFGPGTRLTVL.

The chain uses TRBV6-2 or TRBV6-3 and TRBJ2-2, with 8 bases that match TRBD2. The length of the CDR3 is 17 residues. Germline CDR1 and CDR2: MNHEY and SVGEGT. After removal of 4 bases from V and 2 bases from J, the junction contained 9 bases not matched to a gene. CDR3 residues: CASSFSGGGPNTGELFF. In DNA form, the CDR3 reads TGTGCCAGCAGTTTCTCCGGGGGGGGCCCAAACACCGGGGAGCTGTTTTTT.

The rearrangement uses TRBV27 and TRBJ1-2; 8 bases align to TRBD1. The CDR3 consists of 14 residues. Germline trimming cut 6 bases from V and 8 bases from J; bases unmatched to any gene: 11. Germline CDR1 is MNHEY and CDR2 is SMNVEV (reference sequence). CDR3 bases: TGTGCCAGCAGGGGGACAGGAACGTCTATCGGCTACACCTTC. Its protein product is CASRGTGTSIGYTF.